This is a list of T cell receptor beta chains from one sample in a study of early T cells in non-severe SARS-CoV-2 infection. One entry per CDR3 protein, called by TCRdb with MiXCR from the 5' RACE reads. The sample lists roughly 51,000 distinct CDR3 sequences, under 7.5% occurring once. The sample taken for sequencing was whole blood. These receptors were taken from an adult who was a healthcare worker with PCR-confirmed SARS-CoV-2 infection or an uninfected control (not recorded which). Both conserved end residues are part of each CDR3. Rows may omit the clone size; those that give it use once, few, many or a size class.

CDR3aa: CASSFERLYQFF
j_gene: TRBJ2-1
v_gene: TRBV7-2
abundance: many
len: 12

CDR3aa: CASSLGGQGNEQFF
j_gene: TRBJ2-1
v_gene: TRBV12-3/TRBV12-4
abundance: NA
len: 14

CDR3aa: CASSLRRDEQYF
j_gene: TRBJ2-7
v_gene: TRBV12-3/TRBV12-4
abundance: NA
len: 12

CDR3aa: CASSLVTANEQYF
j_gene: TRBJ2-7
v_gene: TRBV5-1
abundance: few
len: 13

CDR3aa: CASSLTENTEAFF
j_gene: TRBJ1-1
v_gene: TRBV7-9
abundance: few
len: 13

CDR3aa: CASSRTGRDTEAFF
j_gene: TRBJ1-1
v_gene: TRBV14
abundance: many
len: 14

CDR3aa: CASSTLPGQSYEQYF
j_gene: TRBJ2-7
v_gene: TRBV19
abundance: NA
len: 15

CDR3aa: CASSHTGTSGGSAPTDTQYF
j_gene: TRBJ2-3
v_gene: TRBV11-2
abundance: many
len: 20

CDR3aa: CSVGTSGTDTQYF
j_gene: TRBJ2-3
v_gene: TRBV29-1
abundance: many
len: 13

CDR3aa: CASSLTRSGEQYF
j_gene: TRBJ2-7
v_gene: TRBV5-4
abundance: many
len: 13

CDR3aa: CASSQSGTANLEQFF
j_gene: TRBJ2-1
v_gene: TRBV27
abundance: few
len: 15

CDR3aa: CASSDRGTLDPYEQYF
j_gene: TRBJ2-7
v_gene: TRBV6-6
abundance: NA
len: 16